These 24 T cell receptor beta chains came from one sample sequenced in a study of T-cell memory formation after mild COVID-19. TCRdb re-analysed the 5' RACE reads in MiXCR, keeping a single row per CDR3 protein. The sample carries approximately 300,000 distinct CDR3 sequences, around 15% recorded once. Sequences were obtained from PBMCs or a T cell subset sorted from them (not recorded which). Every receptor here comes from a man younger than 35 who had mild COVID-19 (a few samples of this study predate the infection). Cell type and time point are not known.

The CDR3 protein is CASSFRTVQETQYF. The CDR3 DNA follows: TGTGCCAGCAGCTTCCGGACAGTCCAAGAGACCCAGTACTTC. The V call is TRBV5-4, the J call TRBJ2-5, with D maybe TRBD1 (6 bases). V lost 2 bases and J 1 base, leaving 9 bases between the germline ends. Germline V lookup: CDR1 SGHNT, CDR2 YYREEE (reference sequence). The CDR3 extends over 14 amino acids.

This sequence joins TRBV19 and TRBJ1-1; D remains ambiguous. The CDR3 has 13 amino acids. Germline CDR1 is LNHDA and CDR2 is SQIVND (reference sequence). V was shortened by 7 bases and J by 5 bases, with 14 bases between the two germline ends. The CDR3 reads CASNPSGGTEAFF. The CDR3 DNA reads TGTGCCAGTAATCCCTCGGGCGGAACTGAAGCTTTCTTT.

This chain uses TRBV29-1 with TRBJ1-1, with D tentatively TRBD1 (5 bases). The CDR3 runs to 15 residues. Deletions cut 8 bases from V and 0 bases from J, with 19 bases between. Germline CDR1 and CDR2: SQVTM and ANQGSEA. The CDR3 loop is CSSYGPTAMNTEAFF. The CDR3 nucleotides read TGCAGCTCTTATGGCCCGACAGCGATGAACACTGAAGCTTTCTTT.

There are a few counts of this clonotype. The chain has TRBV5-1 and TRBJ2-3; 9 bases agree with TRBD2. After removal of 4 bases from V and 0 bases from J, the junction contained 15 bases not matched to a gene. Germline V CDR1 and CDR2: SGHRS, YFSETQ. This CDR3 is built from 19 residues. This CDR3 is CASSPFGRRAGGSTDTQYF. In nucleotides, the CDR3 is TGCGCCAGCAGCCCCTTCGGTCGGCGAGCGGGGGGTAGCACAGATACGCAGTATTTT.

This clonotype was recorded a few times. The CDR3 region is CASKGGAYYGYTF. The CDR3 bases are TGTGCCAGCAAGGGCGGGGCCTACTATGGCTACACCTTC. The rearrangement links TRBV12-3 or TRBV12-4 to TRBJ1-2, with a weak D call TRBD1 (5 bases). With 7 bases removed from V and 3 bases from J, the gap between germline ends came to 12 bases. The CDR3 is 13 residues long.

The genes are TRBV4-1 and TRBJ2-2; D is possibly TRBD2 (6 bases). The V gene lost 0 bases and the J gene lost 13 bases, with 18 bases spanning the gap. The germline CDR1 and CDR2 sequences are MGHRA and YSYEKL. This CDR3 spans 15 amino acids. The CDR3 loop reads CASSQDAISREVLFF. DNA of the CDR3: TGCGCCAGCAGCCAAGATGCAATTTCTAGGGAGGTGCTGTTTTTT.

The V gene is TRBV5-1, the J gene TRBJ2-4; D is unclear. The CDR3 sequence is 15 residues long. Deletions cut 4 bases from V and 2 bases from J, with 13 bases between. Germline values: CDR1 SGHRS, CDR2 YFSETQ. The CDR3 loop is CASSTRPGPKNIQYF. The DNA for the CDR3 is TGCGCCAGCAGCACACGACCCGGTCCCAAAAACATTCAGTACTTC.

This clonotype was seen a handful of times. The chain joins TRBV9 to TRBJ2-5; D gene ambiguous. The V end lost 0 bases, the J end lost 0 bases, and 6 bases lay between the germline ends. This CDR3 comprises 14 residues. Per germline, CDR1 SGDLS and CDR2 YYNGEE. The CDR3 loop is CASSVAGYQETQYF. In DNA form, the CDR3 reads TGTGCCAGCAGCGTAGCGGGTTACCAAGAGACCCAGTACTTC.

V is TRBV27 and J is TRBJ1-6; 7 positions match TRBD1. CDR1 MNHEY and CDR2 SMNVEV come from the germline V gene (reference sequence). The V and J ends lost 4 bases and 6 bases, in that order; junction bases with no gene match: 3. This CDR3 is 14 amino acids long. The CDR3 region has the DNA TGTGCCAGCAGTTCGGGACAGTTTAATTCACCCCTCCACTTT. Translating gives CASSSGQFNSPLHF.

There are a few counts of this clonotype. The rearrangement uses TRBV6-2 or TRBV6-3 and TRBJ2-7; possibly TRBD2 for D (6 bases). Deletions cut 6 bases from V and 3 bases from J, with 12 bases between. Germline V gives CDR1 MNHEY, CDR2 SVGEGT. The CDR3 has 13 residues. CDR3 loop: CASSRGGVYEQYV. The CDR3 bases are TGTGCCAGCAGCCGGGGAGGAGTCTACGAGCAGTACGTC.

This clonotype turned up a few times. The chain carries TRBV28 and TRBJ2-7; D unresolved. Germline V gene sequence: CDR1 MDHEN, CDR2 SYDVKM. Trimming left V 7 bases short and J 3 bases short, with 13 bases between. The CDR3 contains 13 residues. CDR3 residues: CASTPSVGYEQYV. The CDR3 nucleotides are TGTGCCAGCACCCCGAGCGTAGGCTACGAGCAGTACGTC.

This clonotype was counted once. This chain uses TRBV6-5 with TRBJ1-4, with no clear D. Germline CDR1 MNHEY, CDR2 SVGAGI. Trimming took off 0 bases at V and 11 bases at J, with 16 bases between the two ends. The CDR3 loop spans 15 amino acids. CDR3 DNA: TGTGCCAGCAGTTACTCGCGGACGACCTCACGGAAACTGTTTTTT. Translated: CASSYSRTTSRKLFF.

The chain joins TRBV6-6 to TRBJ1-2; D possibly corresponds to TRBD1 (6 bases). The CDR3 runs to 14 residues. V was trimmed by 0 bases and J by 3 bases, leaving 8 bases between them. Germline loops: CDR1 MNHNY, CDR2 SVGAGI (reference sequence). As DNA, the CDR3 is TGTGCCAGCAGTTACTCACAGGGTCACTATGGCTACACCTTC. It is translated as CASSYSQGHYGYTF.

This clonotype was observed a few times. The CDR3 here is CASSVEGAGATGELFF. CDR3 DNA sequence: TGTGCCAGCAGCGTAGAGGGAGCGGGGGCCACCGGGGAGCTGTTTTTT. V usage is TRBV9 and J usage is TRBJ2-2, with 8 bases lining up with TRBD2. Trimming cost V 0 bases and J 4 bases; bases outside gene matches: 5. CDR1 and CDR2 (germline): SGDLS, YYNGEE. CDR3 length: 16 residues.

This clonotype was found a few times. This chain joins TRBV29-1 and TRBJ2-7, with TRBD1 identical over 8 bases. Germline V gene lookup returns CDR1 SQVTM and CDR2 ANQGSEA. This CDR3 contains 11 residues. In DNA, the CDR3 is TGCAGTGCATGGACAGGGTACGAGCAGTACGTC. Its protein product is CSAWTGYEQYV.

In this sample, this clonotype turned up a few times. CDR3 sequence (DNA): TGCGCCAGCAGCCCAGGGGGCAGGGAGAACACTGAAGCTTTCTTT. This gives the protein CASSPGGRENTEAFF. The chain couples TRBV5-1 to TRBJ1-1; 8 bases line up with TRBD1. Germline V gives CDR1 SGHRS, CDR2 YFSETQ. The CDR3 extends over 15 amino acids. After removal of 4 bases from V and 1 base from J, the junction contained 6 bases not matched to a gene.

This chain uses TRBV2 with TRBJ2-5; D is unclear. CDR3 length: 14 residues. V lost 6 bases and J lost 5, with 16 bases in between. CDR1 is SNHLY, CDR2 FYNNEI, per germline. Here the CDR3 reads CASSATLAWETQYF. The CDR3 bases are TGTGCCAGCAGCGCAACTCTCGCCTGGGAGACCCAGTACTTC.

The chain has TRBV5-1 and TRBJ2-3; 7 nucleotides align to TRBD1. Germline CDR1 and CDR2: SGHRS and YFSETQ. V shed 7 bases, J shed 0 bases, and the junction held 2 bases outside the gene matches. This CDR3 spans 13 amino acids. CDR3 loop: CASRGQSTDTQYF. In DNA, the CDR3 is TGCGCCAGCCGGGGACAGAGCACAGATACGCAGTATTTT.

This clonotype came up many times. CDR3 amino acids: CASSPRQPTSGYTF. CDR3 sequence (DNA): TGTGCCAGCAGCCCCAGACAGCCTACTTCCGGCTACACCTTC. The J gene is TRBJ1-2, the V gene TRBV7-2, with a possible D match to TRBD1 (5 bases). The CDR3 is made up of 14 amino acids. The germline V gene encodes CDR1 SGHTA and CDR2 FQGNSA. Trimming removed 5 bases at V and 8 bases at J, with 18 bases between.

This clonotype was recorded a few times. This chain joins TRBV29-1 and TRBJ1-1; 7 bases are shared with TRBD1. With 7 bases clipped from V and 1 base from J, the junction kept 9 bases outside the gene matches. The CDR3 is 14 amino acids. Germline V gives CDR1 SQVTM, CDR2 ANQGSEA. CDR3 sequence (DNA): TGCAGCGCCTCAAAGACAGGGTCGAACACTGAAGCTTTCTTT. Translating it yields CSASKTGSNTEAFF. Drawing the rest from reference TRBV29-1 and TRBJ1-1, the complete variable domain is SAVISQKPSRDICQRGTSLTIQCQVDSQVTMMFWYRQQPGQSLTLIATANQGSEATYESGFVIDKFPISRPNLTFSTLTVSNMSPEDSSIYLCSASKTGSNTEAFFGQGTRLTVV.

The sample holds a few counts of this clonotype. The chain's CDR3 is CSAPRARSQETQYF. DNA for the CDR3: TGCAGTGCCCCGAGGGCCCGTTCCCAAGAGACCCAGTACTTC. The rearrangement links TRBV20-1 to TRBJ2-5, with D perhaps TRBD2 (5 bases). Germline values: CDR1 DFQATT, CDR2 SNEGSKA (reference sequence). The CDR3 contains 14 residues. The V end lost 6 bases, the J end lost 1 base, and 15 bases lay between the germline ends.

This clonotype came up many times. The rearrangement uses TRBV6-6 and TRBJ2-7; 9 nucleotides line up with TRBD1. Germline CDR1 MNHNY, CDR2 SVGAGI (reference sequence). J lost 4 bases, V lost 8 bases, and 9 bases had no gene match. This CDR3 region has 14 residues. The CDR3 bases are TGTGCCAGCTTTCGCCCGGGACAGGGTTACGAGCAGTACTTC. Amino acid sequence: CASFRPGQGYEQYF.

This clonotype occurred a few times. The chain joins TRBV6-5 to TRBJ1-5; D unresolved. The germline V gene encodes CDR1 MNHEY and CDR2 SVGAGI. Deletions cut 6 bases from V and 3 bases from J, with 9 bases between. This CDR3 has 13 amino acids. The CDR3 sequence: CASSHKYNQPQHF. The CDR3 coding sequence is TGTGCCAGCAGCCACAAGTACAATCAGCCCCAGCATTTT.

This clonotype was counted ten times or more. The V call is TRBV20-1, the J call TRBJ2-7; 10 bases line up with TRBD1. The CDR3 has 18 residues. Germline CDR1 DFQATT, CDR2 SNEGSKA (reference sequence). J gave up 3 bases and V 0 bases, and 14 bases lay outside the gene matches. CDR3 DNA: TGCAGTGCTAGAGATGACGGTTTGGGACAGGGGCCCCTCTACGAGCAGTACTTC. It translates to CSARDDGLGQGPLYEQYF.